This TCR beta chain was observed in a study of T cell responses to AZD1222 COVID-19 vaccine. The CDR3 is 12 residues long. V shed 0 bases and J shed 5 bases, with 2 bases lying between them. Germline CDR1 and CDR2: LGHNA and YSLEER. Using immunoSEQ multiplex PCR, the repertoire was profiled, and TCRdb retains in-frame clones only, with some absent. The repertoire holds 110,000 to 150,000 clones, approximately 94% seen once, with more than 8% in the top ten. This clone has just one count. Its antigen is as yet unknown. Study-level results: Targets within unmutated variant regions were reportedly found for nearly half of spike-specific TCRs.

The sequenced sample was peripheral blood, obtained on day 0 of AZD1222 vaccination. This chain uses TRBV4-3 with TRBJ1-3; D gene ambiguous. The sequence came from an adult in good health. CDR3 coding DNA: TGCGCCAGCAGCCAAGATAGAAACACCATATATTTT. This encodes CASSQDRNTIYF.